This entry concerns a single TCR beta chain. The antigen is undetermined. The CDR3 is 16 amino acids. V was trimmed by 3 bases and J by 2 bases, leaving 14 bases between them. Germline V gene lookup returns CDR1 SEHNR and CDR2 FQNEAQ (reference sequence). These data originate in a study of OX40 agonist ivuxolimab in advanced cancers. Study background: Mean age 60 years, range about 20 to 90; roughly 82% male.

Overall study findings and caveats: The study found that CD8+ T cells averaged more expanded clones than CD4+.

Generated by immunoSEQ multiplex PCR, the TCRdb table keeps only in-frame clones and is missing some. The sample lists over 50,000 clones, 80% to 95% occurring once. This chain uses TRBV7-9 with TRBJ2-1; D may be TRBD2 (7 bases). This receptor was identified in an adult with an advanced solid tumor such as melanoma, head and neck, liver or kidney cancer. The input for sequencing was CD4+ or CD8+ T cells sorted from blood, taken in a trial of the OX40 agonist ivuxolimab. CDR3 nucleotide sequence: TGTGCCAGCAGCTTCCTACAGGGAGGGACCTACAATGAGCAGTTCTTC. It encodes CASSFLQGGTYNEQFF.